These 24 T cell receptor beta chains share one sample of origin, sequenced in a study of regulatory T cells in long-lasting Graves disease. Described time point: newly diagnosed GD, antithyroid drugs for less than 3 months. PBMCs provided the RNA from which the TCR library was made. The authors built TCR beta libraries using iRepertoire HTBI primers and Arm-PCR of CDR3 regions. TCRdb independently ran MiXCR on the multiplex PCR reads; one entry per CDR3 protein. There are more than 350,000 distinct CDR3 sequences in the sample; about 15% occur only once, and roughly a sixth lies in the top ten. This same sample was also taken into another study, of T cells in Graves' hyperthyroidism and ophthalmopathy.

The source was peripheral blood mononuclear cells (PBMCs), collected at new diagnosis, from a patient treated with antithyroid drugs. These receptors originate from a woman in her twenties or thirties with Graves disease.

This clonotype was counted many times. The rearrangement uses TRBV12-3 or TRBV12-4 and TRBJ2-7, with a tentative D call TRBD2 (5 bases). This CDR3 has 13 amino acids. V lost 6 bases and J lost 3, with 12 bases in between. The CDR3 region has the DNA TGTGCCAGCAGCGTCGGGGTGGTCTACGAGCAGTACTTC. The encoded protein is CASSVGVVYEQYF.

The V call is TRBV5-1, the J call TRBJ2-5; 8 nucleotides agree with TRBD2. This CDR3 spans 16 amino acids. V shed 3 bases and J 4 bases; nucleotides not matched to a gene: 11. The germline V gene encodes CDR1 SGHRS and CDR2 YFSETQ. The CDR3 DNA reads TGCGCCAGCAGCTCAACACTCCAGACTAGCGCAGAGACCCAGTACTTC. It encodes CASSSTLQTSAETQYF.

This clonotype has a count of ten or more. This chain uses TRBV11-2 with TRBJ2-3; 7 bases align to TRBD1. Germline V gene lookup returns CDR1 SGHAT and CDR2 FQNNGV. This CDR3 has 18 residues. With V trimmed by 5 bases and J by 6 bases, 20 bases remained unmatched. CDR3 amino acids: CASSRLLIRAAGGDTQYF. Here the CDR3 DNA reads TGTGCCAGCAGCAGGCTTTTAATCAGGGCTGCAGGGGGTGATACGCAGTATTTT.

This clonotype was found many times. This chain joins TRBV3-1 and TRBJ2-7; weak D call: TRBD2 (6 bases). This CDR3 contains 14 residues. CDR1 and CDR2 from the germline V gene are LGHDT and YNNKEL (reference sequence). V lost 0 bases and J lost 4, with 10 bases in between. The CDR3 sequence is CASSQDREVYEQYF. DNA of the CDR3: TGTGCCAGCAGCCAAGACAGGGAGGTTTACGAGCAGTACTTC.

V is TRBV27 and J is TRBJ1-3, with D unclear. This CDR3 has 13 residues. Deletions cut 1 base from V and 4 bases from J, with 5 bases between. Per germline, CDR1 MNHEY and CDR2 SMNVEV (reference sequence). The CDR3 DNA follows: TGTGCCAGCAGTTTATGGGTAGGAAACACCATATATTTT. It yields the protein CASSLWVGNTIYF.

This clonotype has a single count. Relative to the germline gene, one junction end is altered; a read error may explain this. The chain links TRBV29-1 to TRBJ1-3; D is unresolved. The V gene's germline CDR1 is SQVTM and CDR2 ANQGSEA. This CDR3 has 14 residues. This chain's CDR3 is CSAETTDLGNTIYF. For the CDR3, the DNA is TGCAGCGCTGAAACGACGGACCTTGGAAACACCATATATTTT.

This clonotype has at least ten counts. The V gene is TRBV20-1, the J gene TRBJ2-5; no definite D call. The CDR3 has 11 residues. Germline V CDR1 and CDR2: DFQATT, SNEGSKA (reference sequence). Trimming stripped 3 bases from V and 4 bases from J, with 6 bases between. CDR3 in amino acids: CSASPPETQYF. CDR3 in DNA: TGCAGTGCTAGTCCCCCAGAGACCCAGTACTTC.

The sample holds many counts of this clonotype. V is TRBV24-1 and J is TRBJ2-1; D may be TRBD1 (5 bases). This CDR3 comprises 15 residues. Per the germline V gene, CDR1 is KGHDR and CDR2 is SFDVKD. V lost 5 bases, J lost 0 bases, and 10 bases lay in between. The CDR3 loop is CATSVREGSYNEQFF. Here the CDR3 DNA reads TGTGCCACCAGTGTCAGGGAAGGCTCCTACAATGAGCAGTTCTTC.

This clonotype was seen a handful of times. This chain connects TRBV19 to TRBJ2-3, with unresolved D. V shed 2 bases and J shed 1 base, with 10 bases lying between them. This CDR3 region has 15 residues. Looked up from germline, CDR1 is LNHDA and CDR2 is SQIVND (reference sequence). DNA of the CDR3: TGTGCCAGTAGTATATCTACCGCCGGCACAGATACGCAGTATTTT. This gives the protein CASSISTAGTDTQYF.

The chain recombines TRBV20-1 with TRBJ2-3; TRBD2 matches 10 bases. There are 14 residues in the CDR3. V was clipped by 6 bases and J by 4 bases; unmatched bases: 7. From germline, CDR1 is DFQATT and CDR2 SNEGSKA (reference sequence). The CDR3 loop is CSAGPTSGADTQYF. CDR3 coding DNA: TGCAGTGCAGGCCCAACTAGCGGGGCAGATACGCAGTATTTT.

In this sample, this clonotype turned up a few times. The chain joins TRBV9 to TRBJ2-5, with TRBD1 as a possible D gene (5 bases). The CDR3 extends over 13 amino acids. Trimming stripped 3 bases from V and 5 bases from J, with 11 bases between. Germline V lookup: CDR1 SGDLS, CDR2 YYNGEE. As DNA, the CDR3 is TGTGCCAGCAGCGAGGGGTTCCGGGAGACCCAGTACTTC. Amino acids: CASSEGFRETQYF.

This clonotype has at least ten counts. The V call is TRBV5-1, the J call TRBJ2-4, with 8 positions matching TRBD1. The CDR3 is made up of 14 amino acids. V dropped 8 bases and J dropped 6; count of bases not matched to a gene: 10. Germline CDR1 SGHRS, CDR2 YFSETQ. The CDR3 sequence is CASKRADRANIQYF. For the CDR3, the DNA is TGCGCCAGTAAAAGGGCGGACAGGGCAAACATTCAGTACTTC.

This chain joins TRBV4-1 and TRBJ2-5; the D call may be TRBD1 or TRBD2 (6 bases each). Germline assignment: CDR1 MGHRA and CDR2 YSYEKL. The CDR3 sequence is 20 residues long. Trimming shortened V by 1 base and J by 5 bases, and 29 bases separated the two germline ends. The CDR3 protein is CASSQVIRGLMGATSETQYF. The CDR3 bases are TGCGCCAGCAGCCAAGTCATCAGGGGACTTATGGGGGCGACAAGTGAGACCCAGTACTTC.

This chain joins TRBV10-3 and TRBJ2-3; 7 bases map to TRBD2. This CDR3 has 18 amino acids. Unmatched junction bases numbered 17, after V lost 2 bases and J lost 6 bases. CDR1 and CDR2 (germline): ENHRY, SYGVKD. The CDR3 DNA follows: TGTGCCATCAGTGAGCACCCGAGTAGCGGGTCTTTGCCGGATACGCAGTATTTT. The encoded protein is CAISEHPSSGSLPDTQYF.

This chain links TRBV19 with TRBJ1-6, with unresolved D. Germline values: CDR1 LNHDA, CDR2 SQIVND (reference sequence). V gave up 5 bases and J gave up 7 bases, with 12 bases separating them. The CDR3 length is 14 residues. The CDR3 bases are TGTGCCAGTAGTCGAGGAGATCGGAATTCACCCCTCCACTTT. It translates to CASSRGDRNSPLHF.

This clonotype has a handful of counts. This may be a read error: a much more frequent sequence differs by one nucleotide. The chain links TRBV7-8 to TRBJ2-3; 7 bases fit TRBD2. V trimming: 5 bases; J trimming: 2 bases; junction bases outside the gene matches: 4. The length of the CDR3 is 14 residues. Germline CDR1 reads SGHVS; CDR2 reads FQNEAQ. The CDR3 DNA sequence: TGTGCCAGCAGCCCTAGCGGTCCCACAGATACGCAGTATTTT. Its translation is CASSPSGPTDTQYF.

In regard to this clonotype: A much larger clone differs from this one at a single base, so this may be a read error. V gene TRBV7-9 combines with J gene TRBJ2-1; 8 positions agree with TRBD2. V shed 3 bases, J shed 10 bases, and the junction held 5 bases outside the gene matches. The CDR3 has 13 amino acids. Looked up from germline, CDR1 is SEHNR and CDR2 is FQNEAQ (reference sequence). Here the CDR3 DNA reads TGTGCCAGCAGCTTCAGGACTAGCTCCGAGCAGTTCTTC. The encoded protein is CASSFRTSSEQFF.

Only a few counts were recorded for this clonotype. The V call is TRBV6-2 or TRBV6-3, the J call TRBJ1-5; 9 nucleotides line up with TRBD1. The CDR3 has 15 residues. The germline CDR1 and CDR2 sequences are MNHEY and SVGEGT. V dropped 5 bases and J dropped 6; count of bases not matched to a gene: 8. CDR3 coding DNA: TGTGCCAGCAGTCCACAGGGGGCGCGGGGTCAGCCCCAGCATTTT. This encodes CASSPQGARGQPQHF.

Ten or more counts support this clonotype. The V gene is TRBV28, the J gene TRBJ1-1; 12 bases map to TRBD1. Trimming removed 2 bases from V and 5 bases from J; junction bases left unmatched: 3. The CDR3 covers 15 residues. The V gene's germline CDR1 is MDHEN and CDR2 SYDVKM. The DNA of the CDR3 is TGTGCCAGCAGTTTAGGGACAGGGGGCCGGACTGAAGCTTTCTTT. It encodes CASSLGTGGRTEAFF.

This clonotype came up many times. This chain uses TRBV7-8 with TRBJ2-7, with unresolved D. Trimming shortened V by 5 bases and J by 5 bases, and 13 bases separated the two germline ends. This CDR3 is built from 13 residues. Germline lookup yields CDR1 SGHVS and CDR2 FQNEAQ. CDR3 loop: CASSLIREDEQYF. CDR3 sequence (DNA): TGTGCCAGCAGCCTGATACGAGAGGACGAGCAGTACTTC.

Notes on this clonotype: This may come from a read error, since a much larger clone is one base off. V is TRBV9 and J is TRBJ2-5; possibly TRBD2 for D (5 bases). V lost 4 bases to trimming and J lost 7 bases, with 20 bases between them. From germline, CDR1 is SGDLS and CDR2 YYNGEE. This CDR3 contains 15 residues. The CDR3 bases are TGTGCCAGCAGCCGAGATCTTAGAGGGTCAGCGACCCAGTACTTC. Its translation: CASSRDLRGSATQYF. Filled out from reference TRBV9 and TRBJ2-5, the complete variable domain reads DSGVTQTPKHLITATGQRVTLRCSPRSGDLSVYWYQQSLDQGLQFLIQYYNGEERAKGNILERFSAQQFPDLHSELNLSSLELGDSALYFCASSRDLRGSATQYFGPGTRLLVL.

V and J are TRBV19 and TRBJ2-7; TRBD2 agrees at 7 bases. The CDR3 covers 15 residues. The V gene end was trimmed by 5 bases and the J gene end by 3 bases; junction bases not matched to a gene: 10. CDR1 is LNHDA, CDR2 SQIVND, per germline (reference sequence). In DNA form, the CDR3 reads TGTGCCAGTAGTGATCCCCCTAGCGGAGGCTACGAGCAGTACTTC. This sequence encodes CASSDPPSGGYEQYF. The full variable domain, rest sourced from reference TRBV19 and TRBJ2-7, is DGGITQSPKYLFRKEGQNVTLSCEQNLNHDAMYWYRQDPGQGLRLIYYSQIVNDFQKGDIAEGYSVSREKKESFPLTVTSAQKNPTAFYLCASSDPPSGGYEQYFGPGTRLTVT.

This clonotype occurred many times. The gene calls are TRBV5-1 and TRBJ1-2; weak D call: TRBD1 (5 bases). In germline, CDR1 is SGHRS, CDR2 YFSETQ. The V and J ends lost 4 bases and 3 bases respectively, with 13 bases between them. The CDR3 is made up of 14 amino acids. CDR3 region: CASSTQGRDYGYTF. The CDR3 DNA sequence: TGCGCCAGCAGCACGCAGGGTAGGGACTATGGCTACACCTTC.

The chain's CDR3 is CASLPGDSSGNTIYF. The CDR3 nucleotides read TGCGCCAGCCTTCCTGGGGACAGCTCTGGAAACACCATATATTTT. V and J are TRBV10-2 and TRBJ1-3; 7 bases line up with TRBD1. CDR1 is WSHSY, CDR2 SAAADI, per germline. V was clipped by 8 bases and J by 0 bases; unmatched bases: 7. The CDR3 extends over 15 amino acids.